This is a list of T cell receptor beta chains from one sample in a study of T cell repertoires in cytomegalovirus infection. TCRdb processed the reads anew with MiXCR; each CDR3 protein has one entry. The top ten clones hold approximately 1.8% of a sample with about 240,000 distinct CDR3 sequences, around an eighth of them seen once. Material: PBMCs. These receptors were collected from a human donor in good health (CMV status not recorded). Some clones in this sample may be carry-over from other donors' samples. The CDR3 runs from the conserved cysteine through the conserved F or W. D genes are given only for firm matches. Part of the rows lack a size; the others show once, few, many or a class for expanded clones.

>TRBJ2-7|NA|many|12|TRBV6-5
CASSFNRDEQYF
TGTGCCAGCAGTTTTAACAGGGATGAGCAGTACTTC
>TRBJ2-1|NA|many|12|TRBV20-1
CSARIREGEQFF
TGCAGTGCTAGAATACGGGAAGGTGAGCAGTTCTTC
>TRBJ1-4|NA|many|14|TRBV28
CASSGYEGNEKLFF
TGTGCCAGCAGTGGGTACGAGGGTAATGAAAAACTGTTTTTT
>TRBJ2-3|TRBD1|many|15|TRBV7-2
CASSAQTGGTDTQYF
TGTGCCAGCAGCGCACAGACAGGGGGCACAGATACGCAGTATTTT
>TRBJ1-4|NA|many|14|TRBV28
CASTPEGRAEKLFF
TGTGCCAGCACCCCAGAGGGTCGGGCTGAAAAACTGTTTTTT
>TRBJ2-2|NA|many|16|TRBV7-8
CASSLYGQRVTGELFF
TGTGCCAGCAGCTTGTACGGACAGAGAGTCACCGGGGAGCTGTTTTTT
>TRBJ1-1|NA|many|15|TRBV6-1
CASTERAYPNTEAFF
TGTGCCAGCACCGAAAGGGCCTATCCTAACACTGAAGCTTTCTTT
>TRBJ2-7|NA|many|14|TRBV7-2
CASSFHRVNYEQYF
TGTGCCAGCAGCTTCCACAGGGTTAACTACGAGCAGTACTTC
>TRBJ1-5|NA|many|14|TRBV7-2
CASSLALGNQPQHF
TGTGCCAGCAGCTTAGCTCTGGGCAATCAGCCCCAGCATTTT
>TRBJ2-6|NA|many|16|TRBV6-6
CASSYASDSGANVLTF
TGTGCCAGCAGTTACGCCAGTGACTCTGGGGCCAACGTCCTGACTTTC
>TRBJ2-5|TRBD1|few|14|TRBV5-1
CASGDREIQETQYF
TGCGCCAGTGGGGACAGGGAGATCCAAGAGACCCAGTACTTC
>TRBJ1-1|NA|NA|13|TRBV12-3/TRBV12-4
CASSNREDTEAFF
TGTGCCAGCAGTAACAGGGAGGACACTGAAGCTTTCTTT
>TRBJ1-1|TRBD1|many|13|TRBV7-2
CARRDSPNTEAFF
TGTGCCAGGAGGGACAGCCCGAACACTGAAGCTTTCTTT
>TRBJ1-6|NA|NA|12|TRBV12-5
CASAPPNSPLHF
TGTGCTAGTGCCCCCCCTAATTCACCCCTCCACTTT
>TRBJ2-2|TRBD2|NA|16|TRBV28
CASSYPGLARPGELFF
TGTGCCAGCAGTTATCCGGGACTAGCTAGGCCCGGGGAGCTGTTTTTT
>TRBJ2-2|NA|many|16|TRBV7-7
CASSLYTQGYGGELFF
TGTGCCAGCAGCTTGTATACCCAGGGATACGGCGGGGAGCTGTTTTTT
>TRBJ2-5|TRBD2|many|16|TRBV7-2
CASSLGLAGAAGTQYF
TGTGCCAGCAGCCTAGGACTAGCGGGGGCGGCAGGGACCCAGTACTTC
>TRBJ2-1|TRBD2|NA|15|TRBV5-5
CASSLPGGSYNEQFF
TGTGCCAGCAGCCTGCCCGGCGGGAGCTACAATGAGCAGTTCTTC
>TRBJ1-1|NA|many|13|TRBV29-1
CSTRAGLNTEAFF
TGCAGCACCAGGGCAGGCTTGAACACTGAAGCTTTCTTT
>TRBJ2-1|TRBD2|once|15|TRBV6-5
CASSLSSGGFNEQFF
TGTGCCAGCAGTTTGAGCAGCGGGGGATTCAATGAGCAGTTCTTC
>TRBJ2-7|NA|many|14|TRBV29-1
CSVDAGASSYEQYF
TGCAGCGTTGACGCAGGGGCTAGCTCCTACGAGCAGTACTTC
>TRBJ1-5|NA|NA|16|TRBV20-1
CSARDGADSVNQPQHF
TGCAGTGCTAGAGATGGGGCTGACAGCGTCAATCAGCCCCAGCATTTT
>TRBJ2-7|TRBD1|many|16|TRBV12-3/TRBV12-4
CASSLSRGQGGYEQYF
TGTGCCAGCAGTTTAAGCCGGGGACAGGGGGGTTACGAGCAGTACTTC
>TRBJ2-7|NA|many|14|TRBV19
CASSVSPGIDEQYF
TGTGCCAGTAGTGTCTCGCCGGGGATCGACGAGCAGTACTTC
>TRBJ2-3|NA|many|15|TRBV11-2
CASSFTGDSTDTQYF
TGTGCCAGCAGCTTCACGGGGGATAGCACAGATACGCAGTATTTT
>TRBJ2-7|NA|many|15|TRBV4-2
CASSQALARVYEQYF
TGTGCCAGCAGCCAAGCTCTGGCCAGGGTCTACGAGCAGTACTTC
>TRBJ2-6|TRBD2|many|16|TRBV7-2
CASSPWREGGANVLTF
TGTGCCAGCAGCCCCTGGCGGGAGGGGGGGGCCAACGTCCTGACTTTC
>TRBJ1-4|NA|NA|13|TRBV29-1
CSVVTGNGEKLFF
TGCAGCGTTGTAACAGGGAACGGTGAAAAACTGTTTTTT
>TRBJ1-2|NA|NA|11|TRBV29-1
CSVSDRQGYTF
TGCAGCGTTTCGGACAGACAGGGCTACACCTTC
>TRBJ2-1|TRBD1|NA|15|TRBV19
CASSLGQGAHNEQFF
TGTGCCAGTAGTCTCGGACAGGGGGCTCACAATGAGCAGTTCTTC
>TRBJ1-1|TRBD1|many|13|TRBV7-2
CASILDRGAEAFF
TGTGCCAGCATCCTAGACAGGGGGGCTGAAGCTTTCTTT
>TRBJ2-2|NA|NA|17|TRBV15
CATSRDGAGANTGELFF
TGTGCCACCAGCAGAGATGGGGCAGGGGCCAACACCGGGGAGCTGTTTTTT
>TRBJ1-2|NA|NA|12|TRBV29-1
CSVEAFRDGYTF
TGCAGCGTTGAAGCCTTCAGGGACGGCTACACCTTC
>TRBJ1-2|TRBD1|many|14|TRBV7-2
CASSSRTGNYGYTF
TGTGCCAGCAGCTCCCGGACAGGAAACTATGGCTACACCTTC